A single sample is the source of the 23 T cell receptor beta chains below, sequenced in a study of blood T cell repertoires in COVID-19. The table came from immunoSEQ multiplex PCR; TCRdb's copy has only in-frame clones and leaves some out. The sample yields around 49,000 clones, 93% seen once. Sample: peripheral blood. The receptors were sampled from a man in his fifties or sixties with COVID-19, enrolled during active disease.

The chain has TRBV2 and TRBJ2-7; 10 positions match TRBD1. This CDR3 is built from 13 residues. The V and J ends lost 8 bases and 5 bases, in that order; junction bases with no gene match: 6. Germline V gene data show CDR1 as SNHLY and CDR2 as FYNNEI. CDR3 bases: TGTGCCAGCGCCTGGGACAGGGGACACGAGCAGTACTTC. Its protein is CASAWDRGHEQYF.

The rearrangement joins TRBV30 to TRBJ2-1, with 7 nucleotides matching TRBD2. CDR1 is GTSNPN, CDR2 SVGIG, per germline (reference sequence). The CDR3 sequence is 14 residues long. With 2 bases clipped from V and 5 bases from J, the junction kept 6 bases outside the gene matches. The CDR3: CAWSRGLPNNEQFF. The DNA for the CDR3 is TGTGCCTGGAGTAGGGGACTACCAAACAATGAGCAGTTCTTC.

This chain uses TRBV11-1 with TRBJ1-4, with 7 bases aligning to TRBD1. Germline-derived CDR1 and CDR2 are SGHAT and FQDESV (reference sequence). The CDR3 length is 16 residues. V lost 5 bases and J lost 0; bases outside the gene matches: 6. CDR3 amino acids: CASSEGTATTNEKLFF. The CDR3 nucleotides are TGTGCCAGCAGCGAGGGGACAGCTACAACTAATGAAAAACTGTTTTTT.

Only one count was recorded for this clone. The genes are TRBV27 and TRBJ1-1; perhaps TRBD1 as D (6 bases). Germline V lookup: CDR1 MNHEY, CDR2 SMNVEV (reference sequence). The CDR3 loop spans 14 amino acids. V was shortened by 5 bases and J by 1 base, with 11 bases between the two germline ends. The CDR3 coding sequence is TGTGCCAGCAGTAAGACAGGTACGAACACTGAAGCTTTCTTT. This translates into CASSKTGTNTEAFF.

The genes are TRBV7-9 and TRBJ2-1, with 7 positions matching TRBD1. There are 16 residues in the CDR3. Germline-derived CDR1 and CDR2 are SEHNR and FQNEAQ (reference sequence). Trimming took 5 bases from V and 5 from J; bases not matched to a gene: 12. CDR3 DNA: TGTGCCAGCAGCCCCAACCGGGACAGAAGAAACAATGAGCAGTTCTTC. Translating gives CASSPNRDRRNNEQFF.

The CDR3 spells CAAGERGPSYEQYF. CDR3 nucleotide sequence: TGTGCCGCCGGGGAGCGGGGGCCCTCCTACGAGCAGTACTTC. The chain uses TRBV6-1 and TRBJ2-7, with TRBD2 matching over 8 bases. Germline trimming cut 11 bases from V and 0 bases from J; bases unmatched to any gene: 9. Germline lookup yields CDR1 MNHNS and CDR2 SASEGT. This CDR3 is built from 14 residues.

The chain has TRBV7-9 and TRBJ2-3, with 8 bases lining up with TRBD1. The CDR3 covers 14 residues. V gave up 5 bases and J gave up 4 bases; unmatched junction bases: 5. Germline-derived CDR1 and CDR2 are SEHNR and FQNEAQ (reference sequence). CDR3 coding DNA: TGTGCCAGCAGCCCCGGACAGGGCGCAGATACGCAGTATTTT. Translation: CASSPGQGADTQYF. Full variable domain (remainder filled in from reference TRBV7-9 and TRBJ2-3): DTGVSQNPRHKITKRGQNVTFRCDPISEHNRLYWYRQTLGQGPEFLTYFQNEAQLEKSRLLSDRFSAERPKGSFSTLEIQRTEQGDSAMYLCASSPGQGADTQYFGPGTRLTVL.

The CDR3: CATSRGTGSASPYEQYF. CDR3 sequence (DNA): TGTGCCACCAGCAGAGGGACAGGGTCCGCCTCCCCCTACGAGCAGTACTTC. The chain combines TRBV15 with TRBJ2-7, with 8 bases lining up with TRBD1. This CDR3 has 17 amino acids. The V segment lost 1 base and the J segment 2 bases; nucleotides outside the gene matches: 10. CDR1 is LNHNV and CDR2 is YYDKDF in the germline V gene (reference sequence).

V and J are TRBV6-4 and TRBJ2-1, with 13 bases aligning to TRBD2. CDR3 length: 15 amino acids. CDR1 is MRHNA and CDR2 is SNTAGT in the germline V gene. V lost 5 bases to trimming and J lost 9 bases; unmatched junction nucleotides: 7. The CDR3 nucleotides are TGTGCCAGCAGTAAAACTAGCGGGAGGGCCGGTGAGCAGTTCTTC. It codes for CASSKTSGRAGEQFF.

The chain has TRBV3-1 (or the pseudogene TRBV3-2) and TRBJ2-1; perhaps TRBD2 as D (7 bases). V gave up 8 bases and J gave up 3 bases, with 23 bases separating them. Germline V gene data show CDR1 as LGHDT and CDR2 as YNNKEL (reference sequence). The CDR3 is made up of 17 amino acids. The DNA of the CDR3 is TGTGCCAGCGGAGTAATGGAGGCGGGGGCGGACTACAATGAGCAGTTCTTC. Its protein is CASGVMEAGADYNEQFF.

J is TRBJ1-1 and V is TRBV9, with D perhaps matching TRBD1 (6 bases). V shed 4 bases and J shed 5 bases, with 12 bases lying between them. CDR3 length equals 13 residues. CDR1 is SGDLS, CDR2 YYNGEE, per germline. This CDR3 is CASSSPQGTEAFF. CDR3 nucleotides: TGTGCCAGCAGCTCTCCTCAGGGGACTGAAGCTTTCTTT. The full variable domain, rest sourced from reference TRBV9 and TRBJ1-1, is DSGVTQTPKHLITATGQRVTLRCSPRSGDLSVYWYQQSLDQGLQFLIQYYNGEERAKGNILERFSAQQFPDLHSELNLSSLELGDSALYFCASSSPQGTEAFFGQGTRLTVV.

This chain joins TRBV19 and TRBJ1-6; 10 nucleotides align to TRBD1. V gave up 5 bases and J gave up 4 bases; unmatched junction bases: 5. Germline CDR1 reads LNHDA; CDR2 reads SQIVND (reference sequence). This CDR3 is 16 amino acids long. This chain's CDR3 is CASSPGQGVYNSPLHF. The DNA for the CDR3 is TGTGCCAGTAGTCCCGGACAGGGGGTGTATAATTCACCCCTCCACTTT.

V gene TRBV19 combines with J gene TRBJ2-1, with 9 bases matching TRBD2. This CDR3 is 15 amino acids long. Losses at the gene ends were 8 bases for V and 0 bases for J; bases not matched to a gene: 5. Germline-derived CDR1 and CDR2 are LNHDA and SQIVND (reference sequence). DNA for the CDR3: TGTGCCAGTTGTCTAGCGGGGTCCTCCTACAATGAGCAGTTCTTC. It is translated as CASCLAGSSYNEQFF.

This clone was detected once. The chain uses TRBV5-4 and TRBJ2-6, with D unresolved. The CDR3 covers 17 residues. With 4 bases removed from V and 3 bases from J, the gap between germline ends came to 17 bases. Looked up from germline, CDR1 is SGHNT and CDR2 is YYREEE (reference sequence). The CDR3 sequence is CASSPVIGFLGANVLTF. In DNA, the CDR3 is TGTGCCAGCAGCCCGGTAATCGGGTTTCTTGGGGCCAACGTCCTGACTTTC.

The chain links TRBV6-5 to TRBJ1-1; no clear D. The V end was cut by 3 bases, the J end by 2 bases, with 10 bases between. This CDR3 is built from 14 residues. Germline CDR1 reads MNHEY; CDR2 reads SVGAGI. The CDR3 coding sequence is TGTGCCAGCAGTTATGAGGTCAGAAACACTGAAGCTTTCTTT. Encoded protein: CASSYEVRNTEAFF.

This sequence joins TRBV6-6 and TRBJ1-2, with D perhaps TRBD1 (5 bases). CDR1 and CDR2 from the germline V gene are MNHNY and SVGAGI (reference sequence). This CDR3 has 15 residues. Trimming removed 8 bases from V and 1 base from J, with 17 bases in between. CDR3: CASLRTGGDNYGYTF. The CDR3 DNA reads as TGTGCCAGCCTGAGAACAGGCGGAGATAACTATGGCTACACCTTC.

This clone was detected once. The junction does not match germline at one end; this may be a read error. The chain is built from TRBV7-2 and TRBJ1-6; perhaps TRBD1 as D (6 bases). Germline loops: CDR1 SGHTA, CDR2 FQGNSA. The CDR3 consists of 15 residues. DNA for the CDR3: TGTGCCAGCAGTTTAGGCACAGGGAGATATTCACCCCTCCACTTT. It translates to CASSLGTGRYSPLHF.

The chain is built from TRBV11-2 and TRBJ2-7; 8 bases are a match to TRBD1. The junction had 6 bases not matched to a gene; V was cut back by 5 bases and J by 6 bases. CDR3 length: 13 residues. Germline lookup yields CDR1 SGHAT and CDR2 FQNNGV. The CDR3 coding sequence is TGTGCCAGCAGCCCTAGACAGGGGCTCGAGCAGTACTTC. Its protein product is CASSPRQGLEQYF.

V is TRBV19 and J is TRBJ1-2; D gene unclear. Germline V CDR1 and CDR2: LNHDA, SQIVND (reference sequence). Trimming stripped 3 bases from V and 2 bases from J, with 10 bases between. The CDR3 spans 14 residues. The CDR3 DNA follows: TGTGCCAGTAGTATTGGGTCGGGAAACTATGGCTACACCTTC. Translating it yields CASSIGSGNYGYTF.

This clone was counted a single time. The chain combines TRBV7-8 with TRBJ1-5; D remains ambiguous. Germline values: CDR1 SGHVS, CDR2 FQNEAQ. The V end was cut by 4 bases, the J end by 0 bases, with 10 bases between. The CDR3 is 15 amino acids. In DNA form, the CDR3 reads TGTGCCAGCAGCTGGGGAGAGAATAGCAATCAGCCCCAGCATTTT. Protein product: CASSWGENSNQPQHF.

The chain links TRBV5-8 to TRBJ2-2; weak D call: TRBD2 (6 bases). The CDR3 covers 14 residues. Germline values: CDR1 SGHTS, CDR2 YDEGEE. V lost 7 bases and J lost 9, with 19 bases in between. Here the CDR3 reads CASRPIGGWRELFF. The CDR3 coding sequence is TGTGCCAGCCGGCCCATCGGGGGTTGGAGGGAGCTGTTTTTT.

V gene TRBV5-1 combines with J gene TRBJ2-3; no definite D call. Germline lookup yields CDR1 SGHRS and CDR2 YFSETQ. The CDR3 covers 15 residues. Trimming stripped 3 bases from V and 3 bases from J, with 14 bases between. The CDR3 DNA reads TGCGCCAGCAGCTCAGCAGCGTCGAGAACAGATACGCAGTATTTT. Its protein is CASSSAASRTDTQYF.

The chain links TRBV7-3 to TRBJ2-3; tentatively, D is TRBD2 (5 bases). Trimming stripped 3 bases from V and 1 base from J, with 11 bases between. The germline V gene encodes CDR1 SGHTA and CDR2 FQGTGA. There are 15 residues in the CDR3. The CDR3 DNA follows: TGTGCCAGCAGCTTGACCTTCGGGGGCACAGATACGCAGTATTTT. Protein product: CASSLTFGGTDTQYF.